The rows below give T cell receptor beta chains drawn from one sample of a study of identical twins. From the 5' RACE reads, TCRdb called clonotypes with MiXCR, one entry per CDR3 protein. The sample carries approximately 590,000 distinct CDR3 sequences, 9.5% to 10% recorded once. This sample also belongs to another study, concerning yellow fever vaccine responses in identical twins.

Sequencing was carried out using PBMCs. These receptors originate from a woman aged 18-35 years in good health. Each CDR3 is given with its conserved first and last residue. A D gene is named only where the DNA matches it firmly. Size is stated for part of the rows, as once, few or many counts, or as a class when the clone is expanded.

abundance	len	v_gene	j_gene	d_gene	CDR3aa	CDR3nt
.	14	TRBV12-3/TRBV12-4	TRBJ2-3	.	CASSLWGSGDTQYF	TGTGCCAGCAGTTTATGGGGGAGTGGAGATACGCAGTATTTT
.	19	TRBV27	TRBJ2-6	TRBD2	CASSLVGSGRVSGANVLTF	TGTGCCAGCAGTTTAGTAGGTAGCGGGAGGGTTTCTGGGGCCAACGTCCTGACTTTC
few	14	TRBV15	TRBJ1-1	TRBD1	CATSTGELGTEAFF	TGTGCCACCAGTACAGGGGAGTTGGGCACTGAAGCTTTCTTT
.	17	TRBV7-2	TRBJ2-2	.	CASSSTDSGLNTGELFF	TGTGCCAGCAGCTCCACGGACAGCGGGCTGAACACCGGGGAGCTGTTTTTT
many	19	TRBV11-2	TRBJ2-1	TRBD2	CASSLPGLAGGSAYNEQFF	TGTGCCAGCAGCTTGCCGGGACTAGCGGGAGGATCCGCTTACAATGAGCAGTTCTTC
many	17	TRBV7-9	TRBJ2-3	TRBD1	CASSLRDGQGSTDTQYF	TGTGCCAGCAGCTTAAGGGACGGACAGGGGAGCACAGATACGCAGTATTTT
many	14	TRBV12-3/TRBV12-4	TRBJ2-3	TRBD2	CASRMGLAVDTQYF	TGTGCCAGCAGAATGGGACTAGCAGTGGATACGCAGTATTTT
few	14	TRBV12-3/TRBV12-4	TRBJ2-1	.	CASSLLGRNNEQFF	TGTGCCAGCAGTTTGTTGGGACGGAACAATGAGCAGTTCTTC
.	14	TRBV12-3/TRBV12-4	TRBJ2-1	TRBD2	CASLLAAAENEQFF	TGTGCCAGCCTTCTAGCGGCCGCGGAGAATGAGCAGTTCTTC
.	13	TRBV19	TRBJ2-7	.	CASGTPGAYEQYF	TGTGCCAGTGGAACTCCGGGAGCCTACGAGCAGTACTTC
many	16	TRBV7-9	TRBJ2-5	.	CASRFSRGAGQETQYF	TGTGCCAGCAGATTCAGCAGAGGCGCAGGCCAAGAGACCCAGTACTTC
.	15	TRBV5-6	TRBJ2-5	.	CASSRGSRPQETQYF	TGTGCCAGCAGCCGGGGGTCCCGACCCCAAGAGACCCAGTACTTC
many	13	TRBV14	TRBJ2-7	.	CASRTGASYEQYF	TGTGCCAGCAGGACAGGAGCCTCCTACGAGCAGTACTTC
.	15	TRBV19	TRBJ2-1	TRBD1	CASSMGQWIRNEQFF	TGTGCCAGTAGTATGGGACAGTGGATCCGCAATGAGCAGTTCTTC
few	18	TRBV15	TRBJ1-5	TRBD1	CATSRDITGAVGNQPQHF	TGTGCCACCAGCAGAGATATTACAGGGGCGGTGGGGAATCAGCCCCAGCATTTT
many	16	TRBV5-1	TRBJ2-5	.	CASSLMGQPGRETQYF	TGCGCCAGCAGCTTAATGGGGCAACCTGGGAGAGAGACCCAGTACTTC
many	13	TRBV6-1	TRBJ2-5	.	CASRLTAVGTQYF	TGTGCCAGCAGACTCACGGCCGTAGGGACCCAGTACTTC
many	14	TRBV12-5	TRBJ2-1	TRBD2	CASGGGSGRNEQFF	TGTGCTAGTGGTGGAGGTAGCGGGAGGAATGAGCAGTTCTTC
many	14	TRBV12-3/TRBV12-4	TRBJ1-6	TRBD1	CASSFTGGNSPLHF	TGTGCCAGCAGTTTCACAGGGGGCAATTCACCCCTCCACTTT
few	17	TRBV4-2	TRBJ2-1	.	CASSQALSSPGHNEQFF	TGTGCCAGCAGCCAAGCTCTTAGCTCTCCGGGCCACAATGAGCAGTTCTTC
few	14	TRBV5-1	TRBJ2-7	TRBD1	CASSEPGTVRLQYF	TGCGCCAGCAGCGAGCCCGGGACAGTTCGTTTGCAGTACTTC
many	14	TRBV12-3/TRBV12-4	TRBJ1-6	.	CASSFRGYNSPLHF	TGTGCCAGCAGTTTCAGGGGCTATAATTCACCCCTCCACTTT
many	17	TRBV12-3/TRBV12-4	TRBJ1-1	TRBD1	CASSSGQGFGVNTEAFF	TGTGCCAGCAGTTCGGGACAGGGCTTTGGGGTGAACACTGAAGCTTTCTTT
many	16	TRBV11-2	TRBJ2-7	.	CASSFSAKGGSYEQYF	TGTGCCAGCAGCTTTTCCGCTAAGGGCGGATCCTACGAGCAGTACTTC
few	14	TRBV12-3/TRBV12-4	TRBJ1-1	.	CASSFPGLSTEAFF	TGTGCCAGCAGTTTTCCAGGGCTAAGCACTGAAGCTTTCTTT
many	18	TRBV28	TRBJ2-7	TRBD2	CASSPSGGAISPVNEQYF	TGTGCCAGCAGTCCCTCCGGGGGGGCAATTTCTCCGGTAAACGAGCAGTACTTC
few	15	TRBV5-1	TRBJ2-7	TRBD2	CASSLSASGADEQYF	TGCGCCAGCAGCTTGTCGGCTAGCGGAGCGGACGAGCAGTACTTC
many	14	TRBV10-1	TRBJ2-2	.	CASTGIKNTGELFF	TGCGCCAGCACCGGGATTAAGAACACCGGGGAGCTGTTTTTT
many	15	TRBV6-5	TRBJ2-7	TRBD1	CASSYSRDSSYEQYF	TGTGCCAGCAGTTACTCGAGGGACAGCTCCTACGAGCAGTACTTC
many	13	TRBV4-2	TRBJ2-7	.	CASSPSYSYEQYF	TGTGCCAGCAGCCCCAGTTATAGCTACGAGCAGTACTTC
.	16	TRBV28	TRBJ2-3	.	CASSLAGTLLTDTQYF	TGTGCCAGCAGTTTGGCCGGAACATTACTCACAGATACGCAGTATTTT